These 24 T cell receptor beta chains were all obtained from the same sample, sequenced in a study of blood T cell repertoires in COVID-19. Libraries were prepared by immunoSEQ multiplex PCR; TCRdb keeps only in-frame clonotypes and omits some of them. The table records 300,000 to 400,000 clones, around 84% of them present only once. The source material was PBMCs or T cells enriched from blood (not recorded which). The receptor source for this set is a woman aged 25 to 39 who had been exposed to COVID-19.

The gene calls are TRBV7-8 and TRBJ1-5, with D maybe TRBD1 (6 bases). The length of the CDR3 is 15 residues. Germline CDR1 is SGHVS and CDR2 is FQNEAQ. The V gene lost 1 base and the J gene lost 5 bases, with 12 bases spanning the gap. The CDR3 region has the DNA TGTGCCAGCAGCTTAGAAACAGGGTTCGATCAGCCCCAGCATTTT. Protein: CASSLETGFDQPQHF.

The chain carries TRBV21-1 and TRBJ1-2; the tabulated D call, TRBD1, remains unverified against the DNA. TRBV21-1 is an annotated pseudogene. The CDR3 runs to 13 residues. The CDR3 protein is CASRDRAVGGYTF. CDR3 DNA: TGTGCCAGCAGAGACAGGGCTGTAGGTGGCTACACCTTC.

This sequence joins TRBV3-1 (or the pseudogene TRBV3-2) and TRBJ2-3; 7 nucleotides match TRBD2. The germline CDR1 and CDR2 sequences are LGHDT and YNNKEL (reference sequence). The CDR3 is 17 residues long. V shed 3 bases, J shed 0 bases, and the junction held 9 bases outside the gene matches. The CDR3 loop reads CASSHKKLARSTDTQYF. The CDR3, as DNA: TGTGCCAGCAGCCACAAGAAACTAGCGAGAAGCACAGATACGCAGTATTTT.

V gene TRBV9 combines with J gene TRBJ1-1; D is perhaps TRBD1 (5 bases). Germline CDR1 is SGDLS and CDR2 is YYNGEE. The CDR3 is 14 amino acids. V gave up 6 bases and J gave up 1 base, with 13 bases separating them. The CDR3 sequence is CASNPDRANTEAFF. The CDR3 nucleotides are TGTGCCAGCAACCCCGACAGAGCGAACACTGAAGCTTTCTTT.

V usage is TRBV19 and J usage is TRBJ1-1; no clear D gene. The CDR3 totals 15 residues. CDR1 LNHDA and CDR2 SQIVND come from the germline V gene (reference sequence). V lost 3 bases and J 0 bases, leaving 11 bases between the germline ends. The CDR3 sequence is CASSIVGSLNTEAFF. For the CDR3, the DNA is TGTGCCAGTAGTATCGTTGGGAGCCTGAACACTGAAGCTTTCTTT.

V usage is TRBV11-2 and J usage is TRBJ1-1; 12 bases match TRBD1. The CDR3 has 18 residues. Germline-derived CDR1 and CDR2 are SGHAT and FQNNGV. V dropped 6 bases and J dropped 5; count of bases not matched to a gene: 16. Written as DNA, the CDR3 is TGTGCCAGCAGGAAGAGGACCGGGACAGGGGGCACGGGGACTGAAGCTTTCTTT. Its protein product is CASRKRTGTGGTGTEAFF.

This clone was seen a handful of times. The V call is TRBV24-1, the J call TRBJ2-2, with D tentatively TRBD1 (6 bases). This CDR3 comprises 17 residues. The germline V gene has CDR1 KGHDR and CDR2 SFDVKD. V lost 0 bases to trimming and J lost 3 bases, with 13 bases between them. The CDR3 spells CATSDLGRGMDTGELFF. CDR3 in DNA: TGTGCCACCAGTGATTTGGGCAGGGGAATGGACACCGGGGAGCTGTTTTTT.

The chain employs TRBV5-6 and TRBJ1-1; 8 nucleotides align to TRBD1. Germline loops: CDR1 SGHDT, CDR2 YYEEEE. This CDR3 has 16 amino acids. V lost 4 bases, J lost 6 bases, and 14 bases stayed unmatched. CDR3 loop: CASSRPGQVNKAEAFF. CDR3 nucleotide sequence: TGTGCCAGCAGCCGGCCGGGACAGGTCAACAAAGCTGAAGCTTTCTTT.

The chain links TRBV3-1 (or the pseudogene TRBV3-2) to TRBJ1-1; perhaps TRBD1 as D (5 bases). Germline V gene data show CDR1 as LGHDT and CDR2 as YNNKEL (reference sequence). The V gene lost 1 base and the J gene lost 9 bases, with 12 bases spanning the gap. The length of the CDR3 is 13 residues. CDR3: CASSQGQGQKAFF. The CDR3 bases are TGTGCCAGCAGCCAAGGGCAGGGCCAAAAAGCTTTCTTT.

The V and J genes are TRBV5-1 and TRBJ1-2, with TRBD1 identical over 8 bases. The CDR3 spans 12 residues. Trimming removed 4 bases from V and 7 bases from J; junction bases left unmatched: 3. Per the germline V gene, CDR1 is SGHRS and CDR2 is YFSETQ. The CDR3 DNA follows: TGCGCCAGCAGCCCGACAGGGGTTGGCTACACCTTC. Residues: CASSPTGVGYTF.

The CDR3 loop reads CATSDKAGGSNEQFF. CDR3 DNA sequence: TGTGCCACCAGTGATAAAGCGGGAGGGTCCAATGAGCAGTTCTTC. The chain employs TRBV24-1 and TRBJ2-1, with 10 bases matching TRBD2. Germline V gene lookup returns CDR1 KGHDR and CDR2 SFDVKD. Trimming removed 3 bases from V and 6 bases from J; junction bases left unmatched: 4. This CDR3 comprises 15 residues.

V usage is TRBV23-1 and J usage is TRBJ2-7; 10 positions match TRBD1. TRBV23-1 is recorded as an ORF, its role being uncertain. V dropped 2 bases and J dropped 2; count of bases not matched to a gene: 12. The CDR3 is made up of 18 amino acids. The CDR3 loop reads CASSQGTGDIMTTYEQYF. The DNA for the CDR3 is TGCGCCAGCAGTCAAGGGACAGGGGATATTATGACCACCTACGAGCAGTACTTC.

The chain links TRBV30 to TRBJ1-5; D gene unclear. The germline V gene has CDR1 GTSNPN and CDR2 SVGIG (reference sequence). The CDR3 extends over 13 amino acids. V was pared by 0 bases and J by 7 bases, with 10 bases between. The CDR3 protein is CAWSVGDEQPQHF. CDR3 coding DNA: TGTGCCTGGAGTGTGGGCGACGAGCAGCCCCAGCATTTT.

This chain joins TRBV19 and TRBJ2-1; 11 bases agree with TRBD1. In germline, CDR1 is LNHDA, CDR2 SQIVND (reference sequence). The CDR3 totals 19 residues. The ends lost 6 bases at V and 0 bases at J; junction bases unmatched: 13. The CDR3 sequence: CASRFRGQGASSSYNEQFF. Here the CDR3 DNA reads TGTGCCAGTAGGTTTCGAGGACAGGGGGCTTCTAGCTCCTACAATGAGCAGTTCTTC. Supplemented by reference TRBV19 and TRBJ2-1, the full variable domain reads DGGITQSPKYLFRKEGQNVTLSCEQNLNHDAMYWYRQDPGQGLRLIYYSQIVNDFQKGDIAEGYSVSREKKESFPLTVTSAQKNPTAFYLCASRFRGQGASSSYNEQFFGPGTRLTVL.

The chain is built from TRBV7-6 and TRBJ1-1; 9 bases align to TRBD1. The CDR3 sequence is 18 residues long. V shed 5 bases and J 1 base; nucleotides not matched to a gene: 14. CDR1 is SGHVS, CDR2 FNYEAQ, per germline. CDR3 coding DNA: TGTGCCAGCAGCCGAGAGCTCCGGGACAGGGCCCAGAACACTGAAGCTTTCTTT. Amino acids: CASSRELRDRAQNTEAFF.

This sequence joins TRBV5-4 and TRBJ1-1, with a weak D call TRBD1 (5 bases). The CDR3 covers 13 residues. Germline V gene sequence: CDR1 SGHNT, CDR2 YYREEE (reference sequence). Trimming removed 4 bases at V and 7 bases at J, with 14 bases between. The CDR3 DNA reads TGTGCCAGCAGCAACAACGGGGGGGTTGAAGCTTTCTTT. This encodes CASSNNGGVEAFF.

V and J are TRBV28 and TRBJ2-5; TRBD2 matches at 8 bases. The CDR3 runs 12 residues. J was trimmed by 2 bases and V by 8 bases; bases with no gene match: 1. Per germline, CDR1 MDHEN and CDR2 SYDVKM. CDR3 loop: CASRGGQETQYF. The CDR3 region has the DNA TGTGCCAGCCGGGGGGGGCAAGAGACCCAGTACTTC.

The chain's CDR3 is CASSQVSATYEQYF. The CDR3 nucleotides are TGTGCCAGCAGCCAAGTCTCCGCTACCTACGAGCAGTACTTC. J is TRBJ2-7 and V is TRBV3-1 (or the pseudogene TRBV3-2), with D uncertain. There are 14 residues in the CDR3. Germline CDR1 and CDR2: LGHDT and YNNKEL (reference sequence). V was pared by 1 base and J by 2 bases, with 9 bases between.

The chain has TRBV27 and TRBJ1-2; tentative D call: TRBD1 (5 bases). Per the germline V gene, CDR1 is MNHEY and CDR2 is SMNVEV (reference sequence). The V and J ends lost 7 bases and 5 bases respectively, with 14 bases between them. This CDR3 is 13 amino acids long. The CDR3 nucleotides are TGTGCCAGCACCGCCCTCGACAGTTATGGCTACACCTTC. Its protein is CASTALDSYGYTF.

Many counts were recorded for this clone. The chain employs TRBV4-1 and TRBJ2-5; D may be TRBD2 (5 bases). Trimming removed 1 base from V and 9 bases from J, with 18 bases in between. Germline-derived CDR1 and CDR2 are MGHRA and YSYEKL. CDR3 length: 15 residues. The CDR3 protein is CASSQVGRQPEAQYF. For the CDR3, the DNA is TGCGCCAGCAGCCAAGTTGGGCGTCAACCGGAGGCCCAGTACTTC.

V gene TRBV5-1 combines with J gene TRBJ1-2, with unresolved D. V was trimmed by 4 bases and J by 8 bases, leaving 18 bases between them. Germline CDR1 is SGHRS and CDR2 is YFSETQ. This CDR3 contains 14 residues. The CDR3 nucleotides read TGCGCCAGCAGCCCCCCCGCGCCCCGGGGAGGCTACACCTTC. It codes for CASSPPAPRGGYTF.

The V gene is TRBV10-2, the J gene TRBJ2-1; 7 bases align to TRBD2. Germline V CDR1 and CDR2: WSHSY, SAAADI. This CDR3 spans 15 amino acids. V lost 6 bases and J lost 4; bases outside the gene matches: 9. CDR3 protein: CASRLESGLYNEQFF. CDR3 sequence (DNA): TGCGCCAGCAGACTCGAATCGGGACTATACAATGAGCAGTTCTTC.

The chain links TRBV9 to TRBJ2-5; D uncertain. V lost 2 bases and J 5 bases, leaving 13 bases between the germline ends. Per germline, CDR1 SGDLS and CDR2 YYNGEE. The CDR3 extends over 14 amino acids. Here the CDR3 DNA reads TGTGCCAGCAGCGTGGGCTTGGGTGAGGAGACCCAGTACTTC. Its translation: CASSVGLGEETQYF. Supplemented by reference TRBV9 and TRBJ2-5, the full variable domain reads DSGVTQTPKHLITATGQRVTLRCSPRSGDLSVYWYQQSLDQGLQFLIQYYNGEERAKGNILERFSAQQFPDLHSELNLSSLELGDSALYFCASSVGLGEETQYFGPGTRLLVL.

The CDR3 DNA reads TGCGCCAGCAGCTCACCGGGACAGGGGGTCTACGAGCAGTACTTC. Its protein product is CASSSPGQGVYEQYF. This chain joins TRBV4-1 and TRBJ2-7; 11 nucleotides agree with TRBD1. Germline trimming cut 5 bases from V and 3 bases from J; bases unmatched to any gene: 6. The germline V gene has CDR1 MGHRA and CDR2 YSYEKL. The CDR3 extends over 15 amino acids.